This is a list of T cell receptor beta chains from one sample in a study of blood T cell repertoires in COVID-19. Some clones are missing from TCRdb's copy, which holds only in-frame ones; the method was immunoSEQ multiplex PCR. The data hold approximately 210,000 clones, with 80% to 90% observed a single time. Sample: peripheral blood. The receptors here all came from a woman in her 50s with active or convalescent COVID-19. Each CDR3 is given with its conserved first and last residue. A D gene is named only where the DNA matches it firmly. Not all rows give a size; the values are once, few, many and, for expanded clones, a class.

d_gene: -
j_gene: TRBJ1-5
v_gene: TRBV28
abundance: -
CDR3nt: TGTGCCACCGATGTACAACAGAAGCCCCAGCATTTT
CDR3aa: CATDVQQKPQHF

d_gene: -
j_gene: TRBJ1-2
v_gene: TRBV24-1
abundance: -
CDR3nt: TGTGCCACCAGTGACTACAGGGCCGGGGGCTACACCTTC
CDR3aa: CATSDYRAGGYTF

d_gene: -
j_gene: TRBJ1-5
v_gene: TRBV18
abundance: -
CDR3nt: TGTGCCAGCTCAGCCGACGGAGGGGTAAATCAGCCCCAGCATTTT
CDR3aa: CASSADGGVNQPQHF

d_gene: -
j_gene: TRBJ1-1
v_gene: TRBV6-6
abundance: -
CDR3nt: TGTGCCAGCAGGCACCAACGAACAGGGTTGAACACTGAAGCTTTCTTT
CDR3aa: CASRHQRTGLNTEAFF

d_gene: -
j_gene: TRBJ1-1
v_gene: TRBV7-2
abundance: -
CDR3nt: TGTGCCAGCAGCTTATCACAGGGATACACTGAAGCTTTCTTT
CDR3aa: CASSLSQGYTEAFF

d_gene: TRBD2
j_gene: TRBJ2-3
v_gene: TRBV19
abundance: -
CDR3nt: TGTGCCAGTAGTATTGAGGGACTAGCGGGAGGGCCGTTTGGGACAGATACGCAGTATTTT
CDR3aa: CASSIEGLAGGPFGTDTQYF

d_gene: -
j_gene: TRBJ1-4
v_gene: TRBV30
abundance: -
CDR3nt: TGTGCCTGGAGTGGGACCGGGGGGAAACTGTTTTTT
CDR3aa: CAWSGTGGKLFF

d_gene: -
j_gene: TRBJ2-1
v_gene: TRBV28
abundance: -
CDR3nt: TGTGCCAGCAGCCGGGTTGGATACACCTACAATGAGCAGTTCTTC
CDR3aa: CASSRVGYTYNEQFF

d_gene: TRBD1
j_gene: TRBJ1-2
v_gene: TRBV28
abundance: -
CDR3nt: TGTGCCAGCAGTCCGCAAGGGGGCGCTTATGGCTACACCTTC
CDR3aa: CASSPQGGAYGYTF

d_gene: -
j_gene: TRBJ1-2
v_gene: TRBV11-2
abundance: -
CDR3nt: TGTGCCAGCAGCTTAACACAGGGTATAGGAACTTATGGCTACACCTTC
CDR3aa: CASSLTQGIGTYGYTF

d_gene: -
j_gene: TRBJ2-1
v_gene: TRBV3-1/TRBV3-2
abundance: -
CDR3nt: TGTGCCTCGACGCGGGGAGGACCTCGGCTGTTCTTC
CDR3aa: CASTRGGPRLFF

d_gene: -
j_gene: TRBJ1-1
v_gene: TRBV5-1
abundance: -
CDR3nt: TGCGCCAGCTCGGAAGGGACAAACACTGAAGCTTTCTTT
CDR3aa: CASSEGTNTEAFF

d_gene: TRBD1
j_gene: TRBJ2-5
v_gene: TRBV6-5
abundance: -
CDR3nt: TGTGCCAGCAGTTTTCAGGGACAGGCCAAAGGAGAGACCCAGTACTTC
CDR3aa: CASSFQGQAKGETQYF

d_gene: TRBD1
j_gene: TRBJ2-6
v_gene: TRBV3-1/TRBV3-2
abundance: -
CDR3nt: TGTGCCAGCAGCCAAGATTGGGACAGGGTGGCTGGGGCCAACGTCCTGACTTTC
CDR3aa: CASSQDWDRVAGANVLTF

d_gene: -
j_gene: TRBJ2-1
v_gene: TRBV14
abundance: -
CDR3nt: TGTGCCAGCAGCCGAGACTACTTAACCCCTCGATCCTACAATGAGCAGTTCTTC
CDR3aa: CASSRDYLTPRSYNEQFF

d_gene: -
j_gene: TRBJ2-2
v_gene: TRBV5-1
abundance: -
CDR3nt: TGCGCCAGCAGCTTGGGGCGGAGCACCGGGGAGCTGTTTTTT
CDR3aa: CASSLGRSTGELFF

d_gene: TRBD1
j_gene: TRBJ1-3
v_gene: TRBV6-5
abundance: -
CDR3nt: TGTGCCACGGCCCGGGGACAGGGCCGAAACACCATATATTTT
CDR3aa: CATARGQGRNTIYF

d_gene: -
j_gene: TRBJ1-1
v_gene: TRBV5-1
abundance: -
CDR3nt: TGCGCCAGCAGCTTGGATGCGGTGGACACTGAAGCTTTCTTT
CDR3aa: CASSLDAVDTEAFF

d_gene: -
j_gene: TRBJ2-5
v_gene: TRBV11-1
abundance: few
CDR3nt: TGTGCCAGCAGCTTAGCGGGACACGAGGCAGAGACCCAGTACTTC
CDR3aa: CASSLAGHEAETQYF

d_gene: -
j_gene: TRBJ2-3
v_gene: TRBV24-1
abundance: -
CDR3nt: TGTGCCACCAGTGAACCCCAGACAGGAACGCCAGATACGCAGTATTTT
CDR3aa: CATSEPQTGTPDTQYF

d_gene: TRBD1
j_gene: TRBJ1-5
v_gene: TRBV27
abundance: -
CDR3nt: TGTGCCAGCAGTTCCGGGACAGGGAACAATCAGCCCCAGCATTTT
CDR3aa: CASSSGTGNNQPQHF

d_gene: -
j_gene: TRBJ1-4
v_gene: TRBV6-6
abundance: -
CDR3nt: TGTGCCAGCAGTTATCAACAGGGTTCAACTAATGAAAAACTGTTTTTT
CDR3aa: CASSYQQGSTNEKLFF

d_gene: TRBD1
j_gene: TRBJ2-7
v_gene: TRBV16
abundance: once
CDR3nt: TGTGCCAGCAGCCAGCGAACAGGGGAGCCCTACGAGCAGTACTTC
CDR3aa: CASSQRTGEPYEQYF

d_gene: TRBD1
j_gene: TRBJ1-3
v_gene: TRBV28
abundance: few
CDR3nt: TGTGCCAGCAGTTTATTCCGAACAGGGGGTAGCTACACCATATATTTT
CDR3aa: CASSLFRTGGSYTIYF

d_gene: -
j_gene: TRBJ1-1
v_gene: TRBV29-1
abundance: -
CDR3nt: TGCAGCGTTCCGAGGGAATATAGCACTGAAGCTTTCTTT
CDR3aa: CSVPREYSTEAFF

d_gene: -
j_gene: TRBJ1-5
v_gene: TRBV24-1
abundance: few
CDR3nt: TGTGCCACCAGTGATTGGGAGGTGAATCAGCCCCAGCATTTT
CDR3aa: CATSDWEVNQPQHF

d_gene: -
j_gene: TRBJ1-2
v_gene: TRBV28
abundance: -
CDR3nt: TGTGCCAGCACTATGACCCACGGCGGGTACGGCTACACCTTC
CDR3aa: CASTMTHGGYGYTF

d_gene: -
j_gene: TRBJ2-7
v_gene: TRBV2
abundance: -
CDR3nt: TGTGCCAGCGGTAGGGCGGGCTACGAGCAGTACTTC
CDR3aa: CASGRAGYEQYF

d_gene: -
j_gene: TRBJ1-3
v_gene: TRBV3-1/TRBV3-2
abundance: -
CDR3nt: TGTGCCAGCAGCCCCCGGTTCCTCGACTCTGGAAACACCATATATTTT
CDR3aa: CASSPRFLDSGNTIYF

d_gene: TRBD1
j_gene: TRBJ2-7
v_gene: TRBV6-5
abundance: -
CDR3nt: TGTGCCAGCCACAGGGGGTTATTGTACGAGCAGTACTTC
CDR3aa: CASHRGLLYEQYF

d_gene: TRBD2
j_gene: TRBJ2-1
v_gene: TRBV6-1
abundance: -
CDR3nt: TGTGCCAGCAGTGAAGTCAGTGTTCGGCGGGAGGAGCAGTTCTTC
CDR3aa: CASSEVSVRREEQFF

d_gene: -
j_gene: TRBJ1-6
v_gene: TRBV4-2
abundance: -
CDR3nt: TGTGCCAGCAGCCAAATACAGGGCTTAAATTCACCCCTCCACTTT
CDR3aa: CASSQIQGLNSPLHF

d_gene: TRBD2
j_gene: TRBJ2-3
v_gene: TRBV5-1
abundance: -
CDR3nt: TGCGCCAGCAGCATTGGGACTACGACAGATACGCAGTATTTT
CDR3aa: CASSIGTTTDTQYF

d_gene: TRBD2
j_gene: TRBJ2-3
v_gene: TRBV24-1
abundance: -
CDR3nt: TGTGCCACCAGCGGGACTAGCGGCACAGATACGCAGTATTTT
CDR3aa: CATSGTSGTDTQYF

d_gene: -
j_gene: TRBJ1-2
v_gene: TRBV5-1
abundance: -
CDR3nt: TGCGCCAGCAGCTTGGGGACGGACAACACTAACTATGGCTACACCTTC
CDR3aa: CASSLGTDNTNYGYTF

d_gene: TRBD2
j_gene: TRBJ2-1
v_gene: TRBV7-2
abundance: -
CDR3nt: TGTGCCAGCGCCAGCGGGGGCTCCTCCTACAATGAGCAGTTCTTC
CDR3aa: CASASGGSSYNEQFF

d_gene: TRBD1
j_gene: TRBJ2-7
v_gene: TRBV10-3
abundance: few
CDR3nt: TGTGCCATCAGCCCGGGACAGGGGGTCCACTACGAGCAGTACTTC
CDR3aa: CAISPGQGVHYEQYF

d_gene: -
j_gene: TRBJ1-4
v_gene: TRBV6-5
abundance: -
CDR3nt: TGTGCCAGCAGATATAGGAGCGATGGTGAAAAACTGTTTTTT
CDR3aa: CASRYRSDGEKLFF

d_gene: -
j_gene: TRBJ1-2
v_gene: TRBV3-1/TRBV3-2
abundance: -
CDR3nt: TGTGCCAGCACACAGGGAGAAAACTATGGCTACACCTTC
CDR3aa: CASTQGENYGYTF

d_gene: TRBD2
j_gene: TRBJ2-1
v_gene: TRBV24-1
abundance: -
CDR3nt: TGTGCCACCTCCTCGACACTAGCGGGAGGGCCGTATGAGCAGTTCTTC
CDR3aa: CATSSTLAGGPYEQFF

d_gene: -
j_gene: TRBJ2-3
v_gene: TRBV4-1
abundance: -
CDR3nt: TGCGCCAGCAGCCAAGCCGAAGCGACTGCTGGCACAGATACGCAGTATTTT
CDR3aa: CASSQAEATAGTDTQYF

d_gene: TRBD1
j_gene: TRBJ2-6
v_gene: TRBV5-4
abundance: -
CDR3nt: TGTGCCAGTTTCCCCCCGGGACAGGGACGATCTGGGGCCAACGTCCTGACTTTC
CDR3aa: CASFPPGQGRSGANVLTF

d_gene: -
j_gene: TRBJ1-1
v_gene: TRBV5-6
abundance: -
CDR3nt: TGTGCCAGCAGCTTGAGACAGTCCACTGAAGCTTTCTTT
CDR3aa: CASSLRQSTEAFF

d_gene: -
j_gene: TRBJ2-2
v_gene: TRBV9
abundance: -
CDR3nt: TGTGCCAGCAGCTTACGAGCCCGGGGTGACGGGGAGCTGTTTTTT
CDR3aa: CASSLRARGDGELFF

d_gene: TRBD1
j_gene: TRBJ2-5
v_gene: TRBV28
abundance: -
CDR3nt: TGTGCCAGCAGTCCCCGACAGGGGGAGTACCAAGAGACCCAGTACTTC
CDR3aa: CASSPRQGEYQETQYF

d_gene: -
j_gene: TRBJ1-6
v_gene: TRBV11-2
abundance: -
CDR3nt: TGTGCCAGCCTCCGGAGTGGACAGACAAATTCACCCCTCCACTTT
CDR3aa: CASLRSGQTNSPLHF